This T cell receptor (beta chain) was retrieved from a study of neurological immune-mediated disorders. The V end was cut by 4 bases, the J end by 1 base, with 11 bases between. Germline CDR1 reads SGHRS; CDR2 reads YFSETQ. The CDR3 covers 14 residues. One entry per CDR3 protein results from TCRdb running MiXCR on the 5' RACE reads. Of about 25,000 distinct CDR3 sequences listed, 13% were seen once; the top ten hold 16%. V is TRBV5-1 and J is TRBJ1-1; D ambiguous. Sequencing used PBMCs. The TCR comes from a woman aged 40 to 50 with HTLV-1-associated myelopathy (HAM/TSP). The CDR3 sequence: CASSLGQRNTEAFF. DNA of the CDR3: TGCGCCAGCAGCCTTGGTCAGAGGAACACTGAAGCTTTCTTT.